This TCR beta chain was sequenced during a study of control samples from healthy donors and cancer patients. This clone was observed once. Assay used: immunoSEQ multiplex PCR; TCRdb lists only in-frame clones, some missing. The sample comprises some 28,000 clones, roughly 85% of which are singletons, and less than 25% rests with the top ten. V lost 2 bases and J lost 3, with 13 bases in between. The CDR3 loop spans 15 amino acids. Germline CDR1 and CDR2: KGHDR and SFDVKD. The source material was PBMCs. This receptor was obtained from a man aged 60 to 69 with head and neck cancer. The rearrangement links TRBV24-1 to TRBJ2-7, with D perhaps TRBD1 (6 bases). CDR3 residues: CATSDSGEGNYEQYF. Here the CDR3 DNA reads TGTGCCACCAGTGATTCAGGGGAAGGGAACTACGAGCAGTACTTC.